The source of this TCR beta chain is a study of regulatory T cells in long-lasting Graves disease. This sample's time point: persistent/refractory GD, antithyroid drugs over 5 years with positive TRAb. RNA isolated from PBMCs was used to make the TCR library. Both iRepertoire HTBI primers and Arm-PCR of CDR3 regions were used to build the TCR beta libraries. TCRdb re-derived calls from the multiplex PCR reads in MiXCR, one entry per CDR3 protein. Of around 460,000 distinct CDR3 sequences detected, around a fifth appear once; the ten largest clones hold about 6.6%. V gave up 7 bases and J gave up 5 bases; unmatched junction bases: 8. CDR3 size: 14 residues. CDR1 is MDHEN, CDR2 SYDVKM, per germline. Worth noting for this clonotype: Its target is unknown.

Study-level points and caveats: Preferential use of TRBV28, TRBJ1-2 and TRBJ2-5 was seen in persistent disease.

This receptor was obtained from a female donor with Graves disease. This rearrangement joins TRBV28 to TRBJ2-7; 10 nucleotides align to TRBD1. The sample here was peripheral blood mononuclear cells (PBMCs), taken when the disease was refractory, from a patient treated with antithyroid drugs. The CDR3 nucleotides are TGTGCCAGCACCGACGGACAGGGGGGCGACGAGCAGTACTTC. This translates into CASTDGQGGDEQYF.